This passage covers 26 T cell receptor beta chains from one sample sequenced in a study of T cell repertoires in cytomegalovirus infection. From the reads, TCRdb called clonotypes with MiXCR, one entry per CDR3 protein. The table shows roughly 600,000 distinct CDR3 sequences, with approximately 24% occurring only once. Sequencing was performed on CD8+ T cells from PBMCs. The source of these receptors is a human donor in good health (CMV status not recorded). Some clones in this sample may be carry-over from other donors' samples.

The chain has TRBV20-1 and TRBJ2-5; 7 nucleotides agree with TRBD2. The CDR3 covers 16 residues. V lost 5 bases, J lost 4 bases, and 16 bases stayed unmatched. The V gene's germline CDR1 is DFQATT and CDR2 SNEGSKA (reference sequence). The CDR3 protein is CSAWPREAGSRETQYF. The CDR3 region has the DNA TGCAGTGCTTGGCCCCGGGAAGCGGGGAGCAGAGAGACCCAGTACTTC.

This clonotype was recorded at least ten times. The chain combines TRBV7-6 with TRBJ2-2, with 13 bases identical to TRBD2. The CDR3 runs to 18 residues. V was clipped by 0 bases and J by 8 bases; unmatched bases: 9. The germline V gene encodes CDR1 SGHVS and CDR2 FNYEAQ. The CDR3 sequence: CASSLAGLAGARGGELFF. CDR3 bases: TGTGCCAGCAGCTTAGCCGGACTAGCGGGGGCCAGGGGAGGGGAGCTGTTTTTT.

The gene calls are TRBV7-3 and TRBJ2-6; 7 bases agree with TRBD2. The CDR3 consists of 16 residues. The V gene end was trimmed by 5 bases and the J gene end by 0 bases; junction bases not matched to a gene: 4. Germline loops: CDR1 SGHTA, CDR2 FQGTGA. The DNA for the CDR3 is TGTGCCAGCAGCGGGGGGGGAAGCTCTGGGGCCAACGTCCTGACTTTC. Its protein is CASSGGGSSGANVLTF.

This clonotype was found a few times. The CDR3 loop reads CASSLGRGVLGEQYF. Here the CDR3 DNA reads TGTGCCAGCAGTTTAGGGCGGGGGGTCCTTGGGGAGCAGTACTTC. The V and J genes are TRBV12-3 or TRBV12-4 and TRBJ2-7; 8 bases map to TRBD2. The CDR3 covers 15 residues. The ends lost 1 base at V and 7 bases at J; junction bases unmatched: 9.

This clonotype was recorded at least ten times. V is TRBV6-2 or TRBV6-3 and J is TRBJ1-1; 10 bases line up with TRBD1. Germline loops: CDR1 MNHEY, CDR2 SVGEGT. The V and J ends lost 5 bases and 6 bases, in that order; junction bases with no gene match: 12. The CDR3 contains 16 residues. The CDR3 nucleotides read TGTGCCAGCAGTCTCCGGGACAGGGGCCCTCGGGCTGAAGCTTTCTTT. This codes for CASSLRDRGPRAEAFF.

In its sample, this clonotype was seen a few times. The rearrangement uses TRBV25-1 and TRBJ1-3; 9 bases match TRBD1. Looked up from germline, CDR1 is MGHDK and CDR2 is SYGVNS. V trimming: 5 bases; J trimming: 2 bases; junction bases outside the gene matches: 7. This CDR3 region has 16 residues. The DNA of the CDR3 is TGTGCCAGCAGTCTGTCCACAGGGGGCGCTGGAAACACCATATATTTT. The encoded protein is CASSLSTGGAGNTIYF. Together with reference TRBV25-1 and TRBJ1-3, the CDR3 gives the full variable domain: EADIYQTPRYLVIGTGKKITLECSQTMGHDKMYWYQQDPGMELHLIHYSYGVNSTEKGDLSSESTVSRIRTEHFPLTLESARPSHTSQYLCASSLSTGGAGNTIYFGEGSWLTVV.

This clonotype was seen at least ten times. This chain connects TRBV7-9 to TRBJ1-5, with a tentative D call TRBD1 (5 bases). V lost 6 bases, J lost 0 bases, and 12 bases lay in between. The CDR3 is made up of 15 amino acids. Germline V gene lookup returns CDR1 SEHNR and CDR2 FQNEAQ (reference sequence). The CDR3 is CASRSGTDSNQPQHF. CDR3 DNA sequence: TGTGCCAGCAGATCCGGGACGGATAGCAATCAGCCCCAGCATTTT. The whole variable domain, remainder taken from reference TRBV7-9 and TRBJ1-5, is DTGVSQNPRHKITKRGQNVTFRCDPISEHNRLYWYRQTLGQGPEFLTYFQNEAQLEKSRLLSDRFSAERPKGSFSTLEIQRTEQGDSAMYLCASRSGTDSNQPQHFGDGTRLSIL.

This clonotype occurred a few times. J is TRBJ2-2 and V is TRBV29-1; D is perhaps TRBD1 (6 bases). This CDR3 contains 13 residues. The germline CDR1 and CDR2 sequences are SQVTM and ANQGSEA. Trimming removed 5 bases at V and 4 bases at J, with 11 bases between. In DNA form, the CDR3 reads TGCAGCGTTCGGGACATCACCACCGGGGAGCTGTTTTTT. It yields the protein CSVRDITTGELFF.

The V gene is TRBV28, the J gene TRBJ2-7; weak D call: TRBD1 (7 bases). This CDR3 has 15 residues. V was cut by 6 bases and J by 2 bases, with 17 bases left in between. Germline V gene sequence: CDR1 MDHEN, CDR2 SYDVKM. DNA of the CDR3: TGTGCCAGCAGCCGCAGGGGGGACTGGGCCTACGAGCAGTACGTC. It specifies CASSRRGDWAYEQYV.

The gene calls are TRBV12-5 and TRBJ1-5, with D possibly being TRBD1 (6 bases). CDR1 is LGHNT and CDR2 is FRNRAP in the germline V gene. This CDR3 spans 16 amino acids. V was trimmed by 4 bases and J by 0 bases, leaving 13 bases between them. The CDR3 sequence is CASGSVDRHSNQPQHF. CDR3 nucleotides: TGTGCTAGTGGTTCTGTGGACAGACATAGCAATCAGCCCCAGCATTTT.

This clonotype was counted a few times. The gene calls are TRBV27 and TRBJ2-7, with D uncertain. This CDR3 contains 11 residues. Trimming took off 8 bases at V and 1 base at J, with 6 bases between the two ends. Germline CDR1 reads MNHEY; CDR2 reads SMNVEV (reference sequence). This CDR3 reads CASGYSYEQYV. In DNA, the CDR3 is TGTGCCAGCGGCTATTCCTACGAGCAGTACGTC.

CDR3 nucleotide sequence: TGCAGCGTTAGGGGGGATGGGTCGAATGAGCAGTTCTTC. This translates into CSVRGDGSNEQFF. The chain combines TRBV29-1 with TRBJ2-1; either TRBD1 or TRBD2 may supply D (6 bases each). Trimming removed 5 bases at V and 7 bases at J, with 15 bases between. CDR1 SQVTM and CDR2 ANQGSEA come from the germline V gene. There are 13 residues in the CDR3.

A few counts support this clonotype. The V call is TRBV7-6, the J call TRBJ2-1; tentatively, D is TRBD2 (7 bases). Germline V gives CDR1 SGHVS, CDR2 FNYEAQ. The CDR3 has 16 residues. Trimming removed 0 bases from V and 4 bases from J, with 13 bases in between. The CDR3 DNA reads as TGTGCCAGCAGCTTAGCAAGGCGGGGGCTATACAATGAGCAGTTCTTC. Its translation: CASSLARRGLYNEQFF.

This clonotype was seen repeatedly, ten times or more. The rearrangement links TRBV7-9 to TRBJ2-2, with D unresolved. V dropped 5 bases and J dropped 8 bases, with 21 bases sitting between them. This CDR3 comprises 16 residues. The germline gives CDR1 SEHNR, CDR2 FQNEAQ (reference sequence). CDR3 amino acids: CASSDTSIDPAGELFF. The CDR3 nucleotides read TGTGCCAGCAGCGATACTTCTATTGACCCAGCTGGGGAGCTGTTTTTT.

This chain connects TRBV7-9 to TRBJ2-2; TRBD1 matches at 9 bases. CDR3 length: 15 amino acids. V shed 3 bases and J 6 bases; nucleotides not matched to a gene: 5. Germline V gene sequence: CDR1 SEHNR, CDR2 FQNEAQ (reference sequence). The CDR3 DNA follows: TGTGCCAGCAGCTTCCACGGACAGGGGCCCGGGGAGCTGTTTTTT. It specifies CASSFHGQGPGELFF.

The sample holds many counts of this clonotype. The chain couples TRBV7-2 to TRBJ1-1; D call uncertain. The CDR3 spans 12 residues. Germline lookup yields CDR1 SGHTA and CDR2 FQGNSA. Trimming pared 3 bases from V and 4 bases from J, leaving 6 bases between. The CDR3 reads CASSFQSTEAFF. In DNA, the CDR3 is TGTGCCAGCAGCTTTCAGTCCACTGAAGCTTTCTTT.

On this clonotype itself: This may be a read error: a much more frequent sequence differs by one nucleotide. CDR3 bases: TGTGTCAGCAGCTCACTGGGGGCGAACACCGGGGAGCTGTTTTTT. It translates to CVSSSLGANTGELFF. The chain carries TRBV7-9 and TRBJ2-2; tentatively, D is TRBD1 or TRBD2 (5 bases each). Germline V gene lookup returns CDR1 SEHNR and CDR2 FQNEAQ (reference sequence). CDR3 length: 15 amino acids.

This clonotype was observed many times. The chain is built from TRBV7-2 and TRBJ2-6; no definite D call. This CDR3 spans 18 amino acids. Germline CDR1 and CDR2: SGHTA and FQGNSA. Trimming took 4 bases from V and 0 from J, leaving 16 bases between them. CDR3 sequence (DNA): TGTGCCAGCAGCTCTAGAGCGCCAGTTTACTCTGGGGCCAACGTCCTGACTTTC. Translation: CASSSRAPVYSGANVLTF.

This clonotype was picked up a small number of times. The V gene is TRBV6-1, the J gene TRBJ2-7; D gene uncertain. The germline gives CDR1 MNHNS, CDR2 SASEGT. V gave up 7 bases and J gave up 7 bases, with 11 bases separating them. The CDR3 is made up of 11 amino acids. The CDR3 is CASIHGGEQYV. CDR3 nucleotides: TGTGCCAGCATTCATGGTGGGGAGCAGTACGTC.

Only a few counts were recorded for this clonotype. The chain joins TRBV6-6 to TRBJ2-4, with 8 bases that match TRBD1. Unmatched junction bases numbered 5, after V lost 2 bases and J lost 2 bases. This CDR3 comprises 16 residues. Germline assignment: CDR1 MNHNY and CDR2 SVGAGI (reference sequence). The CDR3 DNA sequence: TGTGCCAGCAGTTACGAACAGGGGGGAACCAAAAACATTCAGTACTTC. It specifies CASSYEQGGTKNIQYF.

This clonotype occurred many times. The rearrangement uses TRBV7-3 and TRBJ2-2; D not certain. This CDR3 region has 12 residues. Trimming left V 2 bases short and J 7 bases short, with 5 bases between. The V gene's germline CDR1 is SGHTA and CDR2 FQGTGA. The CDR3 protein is CASSLHLGELFF. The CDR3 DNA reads TGTGCCAGCAGCTTACATCTCGGGGAGCTGTTTTTT.

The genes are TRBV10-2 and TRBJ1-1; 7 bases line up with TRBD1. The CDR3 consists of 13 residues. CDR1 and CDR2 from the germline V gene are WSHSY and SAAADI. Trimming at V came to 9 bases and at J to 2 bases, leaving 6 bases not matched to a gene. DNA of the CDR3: TGCGCCAGTACAGGACAGGTCAACACTGAAGCTTTCTTT. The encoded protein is CASTGQVNTEAFF.

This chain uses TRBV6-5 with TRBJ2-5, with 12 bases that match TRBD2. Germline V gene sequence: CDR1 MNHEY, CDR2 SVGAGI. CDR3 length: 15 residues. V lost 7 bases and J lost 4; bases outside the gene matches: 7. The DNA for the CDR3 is TGTGCCAGCACCATTCTAGCGGGGGGGCGAGAGACCCAGTACTTC. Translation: CASTILAGGRETQYF.

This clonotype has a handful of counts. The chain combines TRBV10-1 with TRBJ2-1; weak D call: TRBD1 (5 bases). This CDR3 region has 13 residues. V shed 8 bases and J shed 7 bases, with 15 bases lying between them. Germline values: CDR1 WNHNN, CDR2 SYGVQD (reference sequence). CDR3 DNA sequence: TGCGCCAGCTCTGCAGGACCAGGGAATGAGCAGTTCTTC. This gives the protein CASSAGPGNEQFF.

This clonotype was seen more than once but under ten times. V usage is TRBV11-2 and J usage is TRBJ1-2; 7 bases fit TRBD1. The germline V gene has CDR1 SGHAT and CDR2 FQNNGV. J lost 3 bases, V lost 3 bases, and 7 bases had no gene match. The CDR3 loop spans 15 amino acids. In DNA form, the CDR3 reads TGTGCCAGCAGCTTGGAGGGGGCCCCCCACTATGGCTACACCTTC. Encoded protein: CASSLEGAPHYGYTF.

The chain's CDR3 is CASSQAGGYEQYV. The CDR3 region has the DNA TGTGCCAGCAGCCAAGCGGGGGGTTACGAGCAGTACGTC. J is TRBJ2-7 and V is TRBV6-2 or TRBV6-3; 9 bases line up with TRBD2. The trim removed 6 bases at V and 4 bases at J, leaving 4 bases unmatched. Per germline, CDR1 MNHEY and CDR2 SVGEGT. The length of the CDR3 is 13 residues.